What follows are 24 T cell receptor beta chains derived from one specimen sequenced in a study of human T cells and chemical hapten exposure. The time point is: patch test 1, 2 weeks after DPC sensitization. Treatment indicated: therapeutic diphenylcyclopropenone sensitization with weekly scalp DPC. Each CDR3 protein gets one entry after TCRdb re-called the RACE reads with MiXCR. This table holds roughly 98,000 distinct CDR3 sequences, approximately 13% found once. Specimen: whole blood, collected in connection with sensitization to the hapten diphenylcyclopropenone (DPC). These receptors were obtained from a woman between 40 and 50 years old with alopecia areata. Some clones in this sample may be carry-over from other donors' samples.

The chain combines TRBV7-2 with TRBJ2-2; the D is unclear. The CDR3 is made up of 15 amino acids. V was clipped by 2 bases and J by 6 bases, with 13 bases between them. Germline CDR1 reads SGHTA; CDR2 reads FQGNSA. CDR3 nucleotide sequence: TGTGCCAGCAGCTTAAGTTCCGGCGCCCCCGGGGAGCTGTTTTTT. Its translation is CASSLSSGAPGELFF.

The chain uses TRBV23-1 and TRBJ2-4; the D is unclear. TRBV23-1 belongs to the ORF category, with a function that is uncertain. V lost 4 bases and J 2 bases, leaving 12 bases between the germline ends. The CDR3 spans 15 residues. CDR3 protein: CASSLHRAPKNIQYF. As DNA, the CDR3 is TGCGCCAGCAGTCTACACCGGGCTCCCAAAAACATTCAGTACTTC.

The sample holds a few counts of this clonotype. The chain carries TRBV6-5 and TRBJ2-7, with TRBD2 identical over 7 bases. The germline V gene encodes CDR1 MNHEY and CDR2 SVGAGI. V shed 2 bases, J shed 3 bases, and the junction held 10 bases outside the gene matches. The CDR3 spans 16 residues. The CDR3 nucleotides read TGTGCCAGCAGTTACCAGGGCCTTGAGCGGGACTACGAGCAGTACTTC. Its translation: CASSYQGLERDYEQYF.

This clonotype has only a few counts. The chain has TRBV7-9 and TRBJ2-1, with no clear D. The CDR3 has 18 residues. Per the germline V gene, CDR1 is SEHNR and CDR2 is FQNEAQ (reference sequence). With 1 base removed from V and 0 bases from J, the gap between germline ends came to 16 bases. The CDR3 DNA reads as TGTGCCAGCAGCTTAGTAGAACAGTCCCAAAGCTCCTACAATGAGCAGTTCTTC. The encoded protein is CASSLVEQSQSSYNEQFF. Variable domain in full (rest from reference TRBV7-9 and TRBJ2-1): DTGVSQNPRHKITKRGQNVTFRCDPISEHNRLYWYRQTLGQGPEFLTYFQNEAQLEKSRLLSDRFSAERPKGSFSTLEIQRTEQGDSAMYLCASSLVEQSQSSYNEQFFGPGTRLTVL.

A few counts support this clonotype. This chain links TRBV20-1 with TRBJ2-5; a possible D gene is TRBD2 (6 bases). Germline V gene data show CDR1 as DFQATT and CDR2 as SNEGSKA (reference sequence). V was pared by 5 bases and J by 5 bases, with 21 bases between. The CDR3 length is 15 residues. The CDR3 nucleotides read TGCAGTGCTTCCCCACCACACGGAGGGAGCGAGACCCAGTACTTC. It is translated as CSASPPHGGSETQYF.

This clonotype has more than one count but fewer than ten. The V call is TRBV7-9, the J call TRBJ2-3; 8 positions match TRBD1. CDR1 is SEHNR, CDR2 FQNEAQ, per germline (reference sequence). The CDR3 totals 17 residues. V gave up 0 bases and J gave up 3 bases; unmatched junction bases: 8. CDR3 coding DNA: TGTGCCAGCAGCTTAGCGGTGAAGCAGGGGGCGACAGATACGCAGTATTTT. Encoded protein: CASSLAVKQGATDTQYF. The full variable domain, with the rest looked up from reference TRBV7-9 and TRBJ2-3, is DTGVSQNPRHKITKRGQNVTFRCDPISEHNRLYWYRQTLGQGPEFLTYFQNEAQLEKSRLLSDRFSAERPKGSFSTLEIQRTEQGDSAMYLCASSLAVKQGATDTQYFGPGTRLTVL.

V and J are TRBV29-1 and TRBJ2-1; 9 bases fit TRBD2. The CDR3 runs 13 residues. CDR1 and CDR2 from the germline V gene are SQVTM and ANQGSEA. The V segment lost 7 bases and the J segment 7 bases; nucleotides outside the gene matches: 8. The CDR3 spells CSASGTSINEQFF. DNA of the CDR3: TGCAGCGCTTCCGGGACTAGCATTAATGAGCAGTTCTTC.

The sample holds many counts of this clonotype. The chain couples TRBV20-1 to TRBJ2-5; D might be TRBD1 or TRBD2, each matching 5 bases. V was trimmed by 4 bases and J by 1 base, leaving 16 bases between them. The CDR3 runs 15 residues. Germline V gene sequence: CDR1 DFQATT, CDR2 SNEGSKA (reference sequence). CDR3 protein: CSATRDGFTQETQYF. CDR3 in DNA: TGCAGTGCTACCCGGGACGGATTTACCCAAGAGACCCAGTACTTC.

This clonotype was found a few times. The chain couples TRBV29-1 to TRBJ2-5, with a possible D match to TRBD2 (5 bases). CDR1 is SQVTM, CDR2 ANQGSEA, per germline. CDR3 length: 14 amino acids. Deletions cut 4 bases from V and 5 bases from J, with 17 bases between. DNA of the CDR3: TGCAGCGTTGGATCCAGCGGAGGCGGTGAGACCCAGTACTTC. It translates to CSVGSSGGGETQYF.

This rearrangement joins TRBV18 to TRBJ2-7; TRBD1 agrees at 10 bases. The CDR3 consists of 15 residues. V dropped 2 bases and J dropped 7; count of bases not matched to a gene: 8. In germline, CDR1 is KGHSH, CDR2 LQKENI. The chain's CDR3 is CASSPKRQGAGEQYF. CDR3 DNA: TGTGCCAGCTCACCAAAACGACAGGGGGCGGGAGAGCAGTACTTC.

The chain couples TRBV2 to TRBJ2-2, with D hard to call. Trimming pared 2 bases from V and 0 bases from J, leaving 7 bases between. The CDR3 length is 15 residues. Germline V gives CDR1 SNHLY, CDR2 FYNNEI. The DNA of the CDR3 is TGTGCCAGCAGTGAACTGGCGACGAACACCGGGGAGCTGTTTTTT. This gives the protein CASSELATNTGELFF.

Here the CDR3 DNA reads TGTGCCAGCTCACCACCGATGGGCACTGAAGCTTTCTTT. It translates to CASSPPMGTEAFF. The V gene is TRBV18, the J gene TRBJ1-1; D unresolved. Germline V gene lookup returns CDR1 KGHSH and CDR2 LQKENI. This CDR3 has 13 residues. The ends were cut back, 0 bases at V and 4 bases at J, with 6 bases in the middle. The whole variable domain, filled in from reference TRBV18 and TRBJ1-1, reads NAGVMQNPRHLVRRRGQEARLRCSPMKGHSHVYWYRQLPEEGLKFMVYLQKENIIDESGMPKERFSAEFPKEGPSILRIQQVVRGDSAAYFCASSPPMGTEAFFGQGTRLTVV.

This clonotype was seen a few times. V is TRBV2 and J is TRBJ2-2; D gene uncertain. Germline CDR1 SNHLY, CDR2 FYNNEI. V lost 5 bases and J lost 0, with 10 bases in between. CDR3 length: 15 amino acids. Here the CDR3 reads CASSPTEANTGELFF. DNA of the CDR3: TGTGCCAGCAGTCCCACAGAAGCGAACACCGGGGAGCTGTTTTTT.

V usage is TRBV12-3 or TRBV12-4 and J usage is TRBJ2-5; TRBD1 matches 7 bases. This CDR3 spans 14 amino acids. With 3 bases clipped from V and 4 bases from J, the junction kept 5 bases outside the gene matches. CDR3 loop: CASSFRQGAETQYF. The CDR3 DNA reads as TGTGCCAGCAGTTTTAGACAGGGAGCAGAGACCCAGTACTTC.

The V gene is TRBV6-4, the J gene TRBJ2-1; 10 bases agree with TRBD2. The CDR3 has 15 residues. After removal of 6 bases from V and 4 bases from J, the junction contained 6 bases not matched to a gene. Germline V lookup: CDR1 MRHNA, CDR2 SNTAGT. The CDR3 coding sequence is TGTGCCAGCAGAGCTAGCGGGAGTCGGTACAATGAGCAGTTCTTC. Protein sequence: CASRASGSRYNEQFF.

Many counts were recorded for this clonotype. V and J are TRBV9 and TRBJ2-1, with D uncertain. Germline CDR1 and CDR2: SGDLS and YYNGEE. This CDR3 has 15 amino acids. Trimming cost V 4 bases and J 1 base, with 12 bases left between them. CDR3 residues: CASSPRIASYNEQFF. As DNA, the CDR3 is TGTGCCAGCAGCCCCCGCATAGCTTCCTACAATGAGCAGTTCTTC. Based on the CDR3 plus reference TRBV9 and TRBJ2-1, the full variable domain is DSGVTQTPKHLITATGQRVTLRCSPRSGDLSVYWYQQSLDQGLQFLIQYYNGEERAKGNILERFSAQQFPDLHSELNLSSLELGDSALYFCASSPRIASYNEQFFGPGTRLTVL.

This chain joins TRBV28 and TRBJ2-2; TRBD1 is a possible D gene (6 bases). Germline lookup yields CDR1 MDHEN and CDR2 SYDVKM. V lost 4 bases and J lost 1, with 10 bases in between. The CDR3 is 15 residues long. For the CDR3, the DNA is TGTGCCAGCAGTTGGGGACAAATGAACACCGGGGAGCTGTTTTTT. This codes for CASSWGQMNTGELFF. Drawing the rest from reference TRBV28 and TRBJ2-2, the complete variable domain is DVKVTQSSRYLVKRTGEKVFLECVQDMDHENMFWYRQDPGLGLRLIYFSYDVKMKEKGDIPEGYSVSREKKERFSLILESASTNQTSMYLCASSWGQMNTGELFFGEGSRLTVL.

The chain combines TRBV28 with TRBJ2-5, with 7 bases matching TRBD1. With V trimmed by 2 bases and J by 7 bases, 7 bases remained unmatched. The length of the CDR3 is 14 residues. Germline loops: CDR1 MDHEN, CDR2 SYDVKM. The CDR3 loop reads CASSLRDSLGTQYF. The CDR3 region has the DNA TGTGCCAGCAGTTTACGGGACAGCTTAGGGACCCAGTACTTC.

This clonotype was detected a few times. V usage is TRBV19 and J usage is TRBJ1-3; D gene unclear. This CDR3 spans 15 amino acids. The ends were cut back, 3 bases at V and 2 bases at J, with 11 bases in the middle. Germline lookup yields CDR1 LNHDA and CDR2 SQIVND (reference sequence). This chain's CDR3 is CASSMFAGAGNTIYF. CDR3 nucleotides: TGTGCCAGTAGTATGTTCGCTGGGGCTGGAAACACCATATATTTT.

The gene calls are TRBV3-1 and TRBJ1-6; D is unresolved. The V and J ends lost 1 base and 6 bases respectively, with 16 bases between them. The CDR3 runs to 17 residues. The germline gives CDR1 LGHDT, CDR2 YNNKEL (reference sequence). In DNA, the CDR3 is TGTGCCAGCAGCCAAGGACTCAGCGGAACTTTTAATTCACCCCTCCACTTT. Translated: CASSQGLSGTFNSPLHF.

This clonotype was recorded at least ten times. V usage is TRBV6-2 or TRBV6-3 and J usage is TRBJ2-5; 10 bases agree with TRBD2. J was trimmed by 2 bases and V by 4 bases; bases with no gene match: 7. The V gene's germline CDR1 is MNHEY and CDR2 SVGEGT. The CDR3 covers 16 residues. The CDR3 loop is CASSFASGRGQETQYF. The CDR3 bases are TGTGCCAGCAGTTTCGCTAGCGGGAGAGGTCAAGAGACCCAGTACTTC.

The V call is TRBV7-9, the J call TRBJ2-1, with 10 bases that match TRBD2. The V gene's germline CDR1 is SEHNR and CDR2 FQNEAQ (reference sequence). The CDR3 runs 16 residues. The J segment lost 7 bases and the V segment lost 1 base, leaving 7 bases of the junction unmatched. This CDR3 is CASSLVGLAETNEQFF. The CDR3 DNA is TGTGCCAGCAGCTTAGTAGGACTAGCGGAAACTAATGAGCAGTTCTTC. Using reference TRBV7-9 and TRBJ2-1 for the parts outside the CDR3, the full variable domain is DTGVSQNPRHKITKRGQNVTFRCDPISEHNRLYWYRQTLGQGPEFLTYFQNEAQLEKSRLLSDRFSAERPKGSFSTLEIQRTEQGDSAMYLCASSLVGLAETNEQFFGPGTRLTVL.

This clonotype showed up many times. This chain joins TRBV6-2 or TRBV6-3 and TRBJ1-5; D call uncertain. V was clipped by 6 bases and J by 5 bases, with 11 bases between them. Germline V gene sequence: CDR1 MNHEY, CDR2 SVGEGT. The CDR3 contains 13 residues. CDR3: CASSPPGYQPQHF. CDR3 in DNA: TGTGCCAGCAGCCCCCCAGGCTATCAGCCCCAGCATTTT.

CDR3 residues: CASKLAGDTGELFF. CDR3 DNA: TGTGCCAGCAAACTAGCGGGAGACACCGGGGAGCTGTTTTTT. This chain joins TRBV6-4 and TRBJ2-2; 11 bases agree with TRBD2. Germline V gene lookup returns CDR1 MRHNA and CDR2 SNTAGT. V trimming: 7 bases; J trimming: 3 bases; junction bases outside the gene matches: 1. The CDR3 is made up of 14 amino acids.